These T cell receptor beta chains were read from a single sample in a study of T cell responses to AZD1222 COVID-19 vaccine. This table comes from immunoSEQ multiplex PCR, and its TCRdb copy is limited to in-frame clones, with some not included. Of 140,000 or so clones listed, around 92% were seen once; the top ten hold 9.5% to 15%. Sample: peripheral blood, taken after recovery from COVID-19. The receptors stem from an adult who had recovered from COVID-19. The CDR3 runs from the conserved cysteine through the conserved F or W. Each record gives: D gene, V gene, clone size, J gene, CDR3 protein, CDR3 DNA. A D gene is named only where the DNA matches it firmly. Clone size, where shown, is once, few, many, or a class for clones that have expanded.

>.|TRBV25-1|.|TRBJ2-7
CASSGGYEQYF
TGTGCCAGCAGTGGGGGATACGAGCAGTACTTC
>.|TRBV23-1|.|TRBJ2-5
CASSQDTGSGVETQYF
TGCGCCAGCAGTCAAGACACCGGGTCGGGGGTGGAGACCCAGTACTTC
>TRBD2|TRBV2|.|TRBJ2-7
CASSEGRGRAEQYF
TGTGCCAGCAGTGAAGGCCGGGGGAGGGCAGAGCAGTACTTC
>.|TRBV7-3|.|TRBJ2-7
CASSLGLAGEQYF
TGTGCCAGCAGCTTAGGGCTAGCCGGCGAGCAGTACTTC
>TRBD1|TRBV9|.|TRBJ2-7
CASSVTTGVGEQYF
TGTGCCAGCAGCGTAACGACAGGGGTCGGGGAGCAGTACTTC
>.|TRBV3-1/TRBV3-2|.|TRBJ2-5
CASSQDQTGFRETQYF
TGTGCCAGCAGCCAAGATCAGACGGGGTTCAGGGAGACCCAGTACTTC
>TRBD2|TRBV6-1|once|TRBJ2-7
CASSDYGTSGSYEQYF
TGTGCCAGCAGTGACTACGGTACTAGCGGGAGCTACGAGCAGTACTTC
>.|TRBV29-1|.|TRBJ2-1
CSVGLTYNEQFF
TGCAGCGTTGGACTTACCTACAATGAGCAGTTCTTC
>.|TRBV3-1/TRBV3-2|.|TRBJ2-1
CASSQDLDPLLYNEQFF
TGTGCCAGCAGCCAAGATCTAGACCCCCTGTTATACAATGAGCAGTTCTTC
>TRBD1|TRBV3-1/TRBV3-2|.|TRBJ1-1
CASSQAPKGAAAFF
TGTGCCAGCAGCCAAGCCCCAAAGGGGGCTGCAGCTTTCTTT
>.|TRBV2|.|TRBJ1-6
CASSPPQLMGSPLHF
TGTGCCAGTTCTCCCCCACAGTTGATGGGGTCACCCCTCCACTTT
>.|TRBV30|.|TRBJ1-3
CAWSDRVGSSGNTIYF
TGTGCCTGGAGTGACAGGGTTGGGAGCTCTGGAAACACCATATATTTT
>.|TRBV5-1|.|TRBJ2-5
CASSLRINRQETQYF
TGCGCCAGCAGCTTGAGGATTAACAGACAAGAGACCCAGTACTTC
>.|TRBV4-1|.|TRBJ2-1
CASGVGHYSSYNEQFF
TGCGCCAGCGGGGTTGGACATTACAGCTCCTACAATGAGCAGTTCTTC
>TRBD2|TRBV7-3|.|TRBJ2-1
CASSTPGLNNEQFF
TGTGCCAGCAGCACACCGGGACTAAACAATGAGCAGTTCTTC
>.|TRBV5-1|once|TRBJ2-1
CASSLEVSGFSYNEQFF
TGCGCCAGCAGCTTGGAAGTCTCAGGTTTCTCCTACAATGAGCAGTTCTTC
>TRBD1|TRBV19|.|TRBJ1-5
CASSIPGTGQHQPQHF
TGTGCCAGTAGTATACCAGGGACAGGGCAACATCAGCCCCAGCATTTT
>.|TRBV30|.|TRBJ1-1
CAWKAGALDAFF
TGTGCCTGGAAGGCTGGGGCCCTTGACGCTTTCTTT
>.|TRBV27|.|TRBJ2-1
CASALSSYNEQFF
TGTGCCTCCGCATTATCCTCCTACAATGAGCAGTTCTTC
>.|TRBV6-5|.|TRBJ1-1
CASRPGWGTNTEAFF
TGTGCCAGCAGGCCCGGTTGGGGGACGAACACTGAAGCTTTCTTT
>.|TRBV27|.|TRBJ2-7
CASSFGGNEQYF
TGTGCCAGCAGTTTTGGAGGAAACGAGCAGTACTTC
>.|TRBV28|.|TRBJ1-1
CASSLNTVGLNTEAFF
TGTGCCAGCAGTTTAAACACCGTGGGTTTGAACACTGAAGCTTTCTTT
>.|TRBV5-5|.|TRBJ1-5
CASSGDSLNQPQHF
TGTGCCAGCAGCGGCGACAGCCTCAATCAGCCCCAGCATTTT
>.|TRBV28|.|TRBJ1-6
CASSSGQKNSPLHF
TGTGCCAGCAGTTCCGGACAGAAAAATTCACCCCTCCACTTT
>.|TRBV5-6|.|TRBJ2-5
CASIQLSGAETQYF
TGTGCCAGCATCCAGCTGTCGGGAGCAGAGACCCAGTACTTC
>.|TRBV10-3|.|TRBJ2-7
CAISPIYEQYF
TGTGCCATCAGTCCTATCTACGAGCAGTACTTC
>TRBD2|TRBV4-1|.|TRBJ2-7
CASSQVGTSVSYEQYF
TGCGCCAGCAGCCAAGTCGGTACTAGCGTATCCTACGAGCAGTACTTC
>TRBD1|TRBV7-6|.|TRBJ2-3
CASSLRVGTGGGDTQYF
TGTGCCAGCAGCTTAAGAGTTGGAACAGGGGGTGGGGATACGCAGTATTTT
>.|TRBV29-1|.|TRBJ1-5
CSVSTGVDQPQHF
TGCAGCGTATCCACGGGGGTTGATCAGCCCCAGCATTTT
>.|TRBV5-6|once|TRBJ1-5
CASSRGGGGQPQHF
TGTGCCAGCAGCCGGGGTGGGGGAGGCCAGCCCCAGCATTTT
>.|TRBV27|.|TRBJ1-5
CASSLGVYQPQHF
TGTGCCAGCAGTTTGGGGGTGTATCAGCCCCAGCATTTT
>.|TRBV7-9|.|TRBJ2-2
CASTDITGELFF
TGTGCCAGCACCGACATTACCGGGGAGCTGTTTTTT
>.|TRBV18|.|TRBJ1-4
CASSLAERTANEKLFF
TGTGCCAGCTCACTCGCCGAGAGGACGGCTAATGAAAAACTGTTTTTT
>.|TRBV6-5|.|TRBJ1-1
CASMGVGTEAFF
TGTGCCAGCATGGGGGTGGGCACTGAAGCTTTCTTT
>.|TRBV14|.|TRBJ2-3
CASSLLMGPRGTDTQYF
TGTGCCAGCAGCCTCCTAATGGGACCCCGGGGCACAGATACGCAGTATTTT
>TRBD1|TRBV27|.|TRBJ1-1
CASSPTTGGGGAFF
TGTGCCAGCAGCCCGACGACAGGGGGCGGGGGAGCTTTCTTT
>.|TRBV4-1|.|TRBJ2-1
CASSLTPPDPPDNEQFF
TGCGCCAGCAGCCTTACACCTCCGGACCCCCCCGACAATGAGCAGTTCTTC
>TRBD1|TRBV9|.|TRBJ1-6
CASSRGQGPNSPLHF
TGTGCCAGCTCAAGGGGACAGGGGCCCAATTCACCCCTCCACTTT
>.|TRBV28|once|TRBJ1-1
CASSLAREGHTEAFF
TGTGCCAGCAGTTTGGCCCGGGAAGGGCACACTGAAGCTTTCTTT
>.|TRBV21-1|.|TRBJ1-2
CASSKVGYGYTF
TGTGCCAGCAGCAAGGTGGGGTATGGCTACACCTTC
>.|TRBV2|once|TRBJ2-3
CASSRPAGGDTQYF
TGTGCCAGCTCGCGTCCCGCCGGTGGAGATACGCAGTATTTT